These 10 T cell receptor beta chains were sequenced from one sample in a study of circulating and synovial CD4+ cells in juvenile arthritis. The data were produced by immunoSEQ multiplex PCR, yet TCRdb's version contains in-frame clones alone and is incomplete. Among over 30,000 clones listed, about 96% were seen once. Material for sequencing was CD4+ T cells from blood. Receptors were obtained from a human donor with juvenile idiopathic arthritis.

DNA for the CDR3: TGTGCCAGCAAGTCAGGGTATTCCGGGGAGCTGTTTTTT. Translated, it gives CASKSGYSGELFF. The V gene is TRBV6-5, the J gene TRBJ2-2, with D possibly matching TRBD1 (5 bases). V gave up 7 bases and J gave up 6 bases, with 12 bases separating them. This CDR3 comprises 13 residues. Looked up from germline, CDR1 is MNHEY and CDR2 is SVGAGI.

The chain is built from TRBV19 and TRBJ1-2, with TRBD1 as a possible D gene (5 bases). From germline, CDR1 is LNHDA and CDR2 SQIVND (reference sequence). Trimming cost V 11 bases and J 0 bases, with 19 bases left between them. CDR3 length: 15 amino acids. For the CDR3, the DNA is TGTGCCTGCAGGACCCCAGGGACTGCTAACTATGGCTACACCTTC. It is translated as CACRTPGTANYGYTF.

This clone occurred once. The chain combines TRBV27 with TRBJ2-4; D perhaps matches TRBD2 (5 bases). The germline V gene has CDR1 MNHEY and CDR2 SMNVEV (reference sequence). The CDR3 consists of 17 residues. Trimming cost V 6 bases and J 0 bases, with 18 bases left between them. Here the CDR3 reads CASSPRMGDLAKNIQYF. In DNA form, the CDR3 reads TGTGCCAGCAGCCCGCGGATGGGAGATTTAGCCAAAAACATTCAGTACTTC.

The genes are TRBV1 and TRBJ2-6; the table's D call of TRBD2 was not tested on the DNA. TRBV1 is shown as a pseudogene. The CDR3 sequence is 20 residues long. CDR3 bases: TGCACCAGCAGCCAAGGTCGACTAGCGGATTTGACCTCTGGGGCCAACGTCCTGACTTTC. Translated, it gives CTSSQGRLADLTSGANVLTF.

This sequence joins TRBV6-1 and TRBJ1-1; weak D call: TRBD1 (5 bases). Deletions cut 6 bases from V and 7 bases from J, with 18 bases between. Germline V gene sequence: CDR1 MNHNS, CDR2 SASEGT. The CDR3 extends over 14 amino acids. The CDR3 here is CASSPPARAGEAFF. The CDR3 DNA reads as TGTGCCAGCAGCCCCCCTGCCAGGGCTGGTGAAGCTTTCTTT.

This rearrangement joins TRBV4-2 to TRBJ2-5, with 8 bases fitting TRBD2. The V segment lost 4 bases and the J segment 4 bases; nucleotides outside the gene matches: 2. The germline CDR1 and CDR2 sequences are LGHNA and YNFKEQ. The CDR3 spans 13 residues. The CDR3 loop reads CASSPREGETQYF. The CDR3, as DNA: TGTGCCAGCAGCCCCCGGGAGGGAGAGACCCAGTACTTC.

The V call is TRBV5-4, the J call TRBJ1-1; weak D call: TRBD1 (5 bases). V was cut by 0 bases and J by 5 bases, with 11 bases left in between. Germline V gene data show CDR1 as SGHNT and CDR2 as YYREEE (reference sequence). The CDR3 spans 14 residues. This chain's CDR3 is CASSLGRVGTEAFF. Here the CDR3 DNA reads TGTGCCAGCAGCTTGGGCAGGGTAGGAACTGAAGCTTTCTTT.

The chain joins TRBV7-2 to TRBJ2-7; D remains ambiguous. The CDR3 runs to 13 residues. Trimming left V 2 bases short and J 2 bases short, with 7 bases between. Germline V CDR1 and CDR2: SGHTA, FQGNSA. CDR3 bases: TGTGCCAGCAGCTTAAGCGAAGCCTACGAGCAGTACTTC. This translates into CASSLSEAYEQYF.

V gene TRBV5-1 combines with J gene TRBJ1-2, with 8 bases lining up with TRBD1. CDR3 length equals 15 residues. With 0 bases clipped from V and 8 bases from J, the junction kept 9 bases outside the gene matches. In germline, CDR1 is SGHRS, CDR2 YFSETQ. Here the CDR3 DNA reads TGCGCCAGCAGCTTGGGAGGGACAGGATCAGTGGGCTACACCTTC. Amino acid sequence: CASSLGGTGSVGYTF.

This clone was seen a single time. Compared with germline, one end of the junction differs, possibly owing to a read error. The sample contains more than one DNA sequence encoding this CDR3. The genes are TRBV9 and TRBJ1-6, with a weak D call TRBD1 (5 bases). This CDR3 is built from 15 residues. Germline values: CDR1 SGDLS, CDR2 YYNGEE. The CDR3 DNA follows: TGTGCCAGCAGCGTCGACAGCTCCTATAATTCCCCCCTCCACTTT. Translating it yields CASSVDSSYNSPLHF.